The 24 T cell receptor beta chains below come from one sample, sequenced in a study of cytomegalovirus exposure and HLA in healthy donors. In the PCR, 60 Vbeta and 13 Jbeta primers were used. This table comes from immunoSEQ multiplex PCR, and its TCRdb copy is limited to in-frame clones, with some not included. The sample has more than 95,000 clones, over 70% seen once. The specimen sequenced was PBMCs. The receptors come from a man between 25 and 39 years old in good health and CMV-seronegative.

The chain is built from TRBV18 and TRBJ1-2, with D unresolved. This CDR3 spans 12 amino acids. Between the trimmed V and J ends, which lost 4 bases and 5 bases, there was a span of 8 bases. Germline assignment: CDR1 KGHSH and CDR2 LQKENI. The CDR3 protein is CASSLDTYGYTF. CDR3 DNA sequence: TGTGCCAGCTCACTTGACACGTATGGCTACACCTTC.

This clone was recorded a few times. The rearrangement links TRBV29-1 to TRBJ2-3; maybe TRBD2 (5 bases). This CDR3 is 14 amino acids long. Trimming took off 4 bases at V and 4 bases at J, with 15 bases between the two ends. The germline CDR1 and CDR2 sequences are SQVTM and ANQGSEA. The CDR3 loop reads CSVAFRADADTQYF. CDR3 DNA: TGCAGCGTTGCATTCAGAGCGGACGCAGATACGCAGTATTTT.

This clone was picked up a small number of times. The chain recombines TRBV6-5 with TRBJ1-5, with 7 nucleotides matching TRBD1. Per germline, CDR1 MNHEY and CDR2 SVGAGI. The length of the CDR3 is 14 residues. J lost 2 bases, V lost 6 bases, and 4 bases had no gene match. For the CDR3, the DNA is TGTGCCAGCAGCCACGGGACAGGCAATCAGCCCCAGCATTTT. It specifies CASSHGTGNQPQHF.

This clone was observed a few times. DNA of the CDR3: TGTGCCAGCATGCAACTAGCGGTCTCCTACGAGCAGTACTTC. Protein: CASMQLAVSYEQYF. The V and J genes are TRBV28 and TRBJ2-7; 8 bases line up with TRBD2. The V and J ends lost 7 bases and 0 bases, in that order; junction bases with no gene match: 5. CDR1 MDHEN and CDR2 SYDVKM come from the germline V gene. This CDR3 contains 14 residues.

The chain carries TRBV29-1 and TRBJ2-5; D is perhaps TRBD2 (5 bases). This CDR3 contains 14 residues. Germline loops: CDR1 SQVTM, CDR2 ANQGSEA. Trimming removed 3 bases at V and 3 bases at J, with 14 bases between. In nucleotides, the CDR3 is TGCAGCGTTGAGGCCCTAGTGGGAGAAGAGACCCAGTACTTC. Its translation is CSVEALVGEETQYF.

The rearrangement uses TRBV30 and TRBJ1-3, with D perhaps matching TRBD1 (6 bases). The CDR3 runs 15 residues. CDR1 and CDR2 from the germline V gene are GTSNPN and SVGIG (reference sequence). V was shortened by 4 bases and J by 0 bases, with 13 bases between the two germline ends. CDR3 DNA sequence: TGTGCCTGGACGACAGGAAACCCCTCTGGAAACACCATATATTTT. As protein: CAWTTGNPSGNTIYF.

This clone has just one count. The gene calls are TRBV28 and TRBJ1-2, with 11 bases that match TRBD1. V lost 2 bases and J lost 8; bases outside the gene matches: 4. The germline V gene encodes CDR1 MDHEN and CDR2 SYDVKM. The CDR3 length is 14 residues. As DNA, the CDR3 is TGTGCCAGCAGTTTAGGGACAGGGGGGGGAGGCTACACCTTC. It specifies CASSLGTGGGGYTF.

This clone was detected only a few times. The chain has TRBV6-1 and TRBJ2-3; no clear D. The CDR3 has 13 residues. Per the germline V gene, CDR1 is MNHNS and CDR2 is SASEGT. The V and J ends lost 4 bases and 2 bases respectively, with 7 bases between them. The CDR3 loop reads CASSGSATDTQYF. The CDR3 DNA follows: TGTGCCAGCAGTGGCAGCGCCACAGATACGCAGTATTTT.

The V gene is TRBV5-1, the J gene TRBJ2-7, with 8 positions matching TRBD2. The V gene end was trimmed by 4 bases and the J gene end by 3 bases; junction bases not matched to a gene: 6. Germline CDR1 reads SGHRS; CDR2 reads YFSETQ. This CDR3 spans 14 amino acids. DNA of the CDR3: TGCGCCAGCAGCCGAAGCGGGAGTGGCTACGAGCAGTACTTC. This translates into CASSRSGSGYEQYF.

This clone was counted a single time. The gene calls are TRBV7-7 and TRBJ2-2; D uncertain. There are 11 residues in the CDR3. Trimming left V 6 bases short and J 5 bases short, with 4 bases between. Germline CDR1 is SSHAT and CDR2 is FNYEAQ (reference sequence). CDR3 region: CASSSTGELFF. The CDR3 coding sequence is TGTGCCAGCAGTTCTACCGGGGAGCTGTTTTTT. The full variable domain, its missing parts supplied by reference TRBV7-7 and TRBJ2-2, is GAGVSQSPRYKVTKRGQDVTLRCDPISSHATLYWYQQALGQGPEFLTYFNYEAQPDKSGLPSDRFSAERPEGSISTLTIQRTEQRDSAMYRCASSSTGELFFGEGSRLTVL.

CDR3 coding DNA: TGTGCCAGTAGTGCGCCCCCGGGACAGGGATTCAATCAGCCCCAGCATTTT. This gives the protein CASSAPPGQGFNQPQHF. The chain employs TRBV19 and TRBJ1-5, with 9 bases that match TRBD1. CDR1 and CDR2 (germline): LNHDA, SQIVND (reference sequence). The CDR3 covers 17 residues. J gave up 3 bases and V 5 bases, and 11 bases lay outside the gene matches. Full variable domain (outside the CDR3, taken from reference TRBV19 and TRBJ1-5): DGGITQSPKYLFRKEGQNVTLSCEQNLNHDAMYWYRQDPGQGLRLIYYSQIVNDFQKGDIAEGYSVSREKKESFPLTVTSAQKNPTAFYLCASSAPPGQGFNQPQHFGDGTRLSIL.

This clone appeared a few times. The chain carries TRBV4-2 and TRBJ2-2; 7 nucleotides align to TRBD2. Germline CDR1 is LGHNA and CDR2 is YNFKEQ. This CDR3 has 17 residues. Trimming at V came to 0 bases and at J to 1 base, leaving 5 bases not matched to a gene. The CDR3 DNA reads as TGTGCCAGCAGCCAAGATGTCGAGCGGGGGAACACCGGGGAGCTGTTTTTT. Translating it yields CASSQDVERGNTGELFF.

The rearrangement links TRBV28 to TRBJ1-2, with TRBD1 identical over 7 bases. V lost 3 bases, J lost 3 bases, and 4 bases stayed unmatched. This CDR3 has 14 amino acids. Germline CDR1 MDHEN, CDR2 SYDVKM. The CDR3 spells CASSFARGHYGYTF. Here the CDR3 DNA reads TGTGCCAGCAGTTTTGCGAGGGGGCACTATGGCTACACCTTC.

This clone was observed a handful of times. V gene TRBV28 combines with J gene TRBJ2-5, with D possibly TRBD2 on 6 matching bases. Germline V gene sequence: CDR1 MDHEN, CDR2 SYDVKM. The CDR3 runs to 13 residues. Trimming removed 8 bases at V and 4 bases at J, with 14 bases between. The CDR3 is CASGGMVVETQYF. CDR3 nucleotides: TGTGCCAGCGGAGGGATGGTAGTAGAGACCCAGTACTTC.

The chain couples TRBV5-1 to TRBJ1-2; TRBD1 agrees at 7 bases. CDR3 length equals 13 residues. Per the germline V gene, CDR1 is SGHRS and CDR2 is YFSETQ. The J segment lost 3 bases and the V segment lost 4 bases, leaving 3 bases of the junction unmatched. The CDR3 nucleotides are TGCGCCAGCAGCACTACAGGGGACTATGGCTACACCTTC. It specifies CASSTTGDYGYTF.

The chain employs TRBV9 and TRBJ2-5; D is unresolved. Germline V gene data show CDR1 as SGDLS and CDR2 as YYNGEE. The V and J ends lost 7 bases and 1 base respectively, with 11 bases between them. This CDR3 comprises 13 residues. The CDR3: CASEGGGQETQYF. The CDR3 nucleotides are TGTGCCAGCGAAGGCGGCGGCCAAGAGACCCAGTACTTC.

The chain has TRBV30 and TRBJ2-6; TRBD1 aligns across 8 bases. V trimming: 2 bases; J trimming: 0 bases; junction bases outside the gene matches: 18. Germline values: CDR1 GTSNPN, CDR2 SVGIG (reference sequence). The CDR3 consists of 21 residues. CDR3 bases: TGTGCCTGGAGTACCCGGACAGGGACCGCAGAGTTCCCCTCTGGGGCCAACGTCCTGACTTTC. Protein product: CAWSTRTGTAEFPSGANVLTF.

The chain employs TRBV5-4 and TRBJ1-2; D is possibly TRBD1 (5 bases). Trimming pared 10 bases from V and 3 bases from J, leaving 16 bases between. Germline CDR1 is SGHNT and CDR2 is YYREEE (reference sequence). The length of the CDR3 is 13 residues. Written as DNA, the CDR3 is TGTGCCGCGGCCCCAGGGTCCGACTATGGCTACACCTTC. Translated, it gives CAAAPGSDYGYTF.

This clone was picked up a small number of times. The rearrangement joins TRBV28 to TRBJ1-5; 7 nucleotides align to TRBD1. Unmatched junction bases numbered 7, after V lost 8 bases and J lost 6 bases. This CDR3 has 13 amino acids. Germline V gene lookup returns CDR1 MDHEN and CDR2 SYDVKM. This chain's CDR3 is CASSTGVGQPQHF. The CDR3 region has the DNA TGTGCCAGCTCAACAGGGGTAGGTCAGCCCCAGCATTTT.

The V gene is TRBV27, the J gene TRBJ2-1, with 7 nucleotides matching TRBD1. V dropped 7 bases and J dropped 6; count of bases not matched to a gene: 12. There are 15 residues in the CDR3. In germline, CDR1 is MNHEY, CDR2 SMNVEV (reference sequence). CDR3 residues: CASMFDDRASNEQFF. CDR3 nucleotide sequence: TGTGCCAGCATGTTCGATGACAGGGCATCCAATGAGCAGTTCTTC.

This sequence joins TRBV2 and TRBJ2-7, with D possibly matching TRBD2 (5 bases). The germline V and J ends were trimmed by 4 bases and 0 bases, with 10 bases remaining between them. The CDR3 extends over 14 amino acids. Germline V gene lookup returns CDR1 SNHLY and CDR2 FYNNEI. The CDR3 region is CASSASGISYEQYF. The CDR3 DNA reads as TGTGCCAGCAGTGCGTCGGGGATCTCCTACGAGCAGTACTTC.

The rearrangement links TRBV7-2 to TRBJ2-5; TRBD1 aligns across 7 bases. V gave up 5 bases and J gave up 0 bases; unmatched junction bases: 6. The germline CDR1 and CDR2 sequences are SGHTA and FQGNSA. The CDR3 has 15 residues. The CDR3 coding sequence is TGTGCCAGCAGCATCGACAGGGCCCACCAAGAGACCCAGTACTTC. The encoded protein is CASSIDRAHQETQYF.

The chain joins TRBV7-6 to TRBJ2-7; 7 bases match TRBD1. The germline V gene has CDR1 SGHVS and CDR2 FNYEAQ. V shed 4 bases and J 5 bases; nucleotides not matched to a gene: 8. This CDR3 contains 14 residues. CDR3 in amino acids: CASSYDRVGHEQYF. CDR3 nucleotides: TGTGCCAGCAGCTACGACAGGGTTGGACACGAGCAGTACTTC.

This clone was found once. V usage is TRBV7-2 and J usage is TRBJ2-7; perhaps TRBD1 as D (6 bases). Trimming took off 4 bases at V and 5 bases at J, with 9 bases between the two ends. Germline V lookup: CDR1 SGHTA, CDR2 FQGNSA. The CDR3 totals 12 residues. CDR3 sequence reads: CASSSTGHEQYF. CDR3 in DNA: TGTGCCAGCAGCTCCACAGGGCACGAGCAGTACTTC. Filled out from reference TRBV7-2 and TRBJ2-7, the complete variable domain reads GAGVSQSPSNKVTEKGKDVELRCDPISGHTALYWYRQSLGQGLEFLIYFQGNSAPDKSGLPSDRFSAERTGGSVSTLTIQRTQQEDSAVYLCASSSTGHEQYFGPGTRLTVT.